This T cell receptor beta chain was identified during a study of OX40 agonist ivuxolimab in advanced cancers. About this clone itself: Antigen specificity is unknown.

General observations from the study: Among the nonresponders, some also had low normalized T-cell clonal expansion.

Trimming pared 1 base from V and 1 base from J, leaving 8 bases between. Looked up from germline, CDR1 is SGHKS and CDR2 is YYEKEE (reference sequence). The CDR3 contains 14 residues. Clones were sequenced by immunoSEQ multiplex PCR, and TCRdb holds only the in-frame ones, with some missing. This sample carries approximately 80,000 clones, around nine tenths of them seen once, and the ten largest clones take 0.2% to 0.3%. The sequence was obtained from an adult with an advanced solid tumor such as melanoma, head and neck, liver or kidney cancer. The material sequenced was CD4+ or CD8+ T cells sorted from blood, taken in a trial of the OX40 agonist ivuxolimab. This sequence joins TRBV5-5 and TRBJ1-2; the D is unclear. CDR3 in DNA: TGTGCCAGCAGCTTGCCGAACGGTAACTATGGCTACACCTTC. Its protein is CASSLPNGNYGYTF.